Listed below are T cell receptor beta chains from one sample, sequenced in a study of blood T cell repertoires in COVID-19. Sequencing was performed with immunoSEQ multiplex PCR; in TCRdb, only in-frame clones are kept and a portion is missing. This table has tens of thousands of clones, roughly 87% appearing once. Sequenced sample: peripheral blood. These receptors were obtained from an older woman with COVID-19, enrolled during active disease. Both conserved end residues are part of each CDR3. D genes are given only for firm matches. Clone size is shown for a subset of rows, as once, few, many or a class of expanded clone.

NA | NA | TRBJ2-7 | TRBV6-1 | CASSDEGDTYEQYF | TGTGCCAGCAGTGACGAAGGGGATACCTACGAGCAGTACTTC
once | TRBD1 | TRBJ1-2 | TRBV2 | CASSDETGAVGYTF | TGTGCCAGCAGCGATGAGACAGGGGCGGTTGGCTACACCTTC
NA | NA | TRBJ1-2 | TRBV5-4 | CASSLEIANYGYTF | TGTGCCAGCAGCTTGGAAATAGCTAACTATGGCTACACCTTC
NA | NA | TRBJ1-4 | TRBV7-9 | CASSLGTAREEKLFF | TGTGCCAGCAGCTTGGGTACAGCCAGGGAAGAAAAACTGTTTTTT
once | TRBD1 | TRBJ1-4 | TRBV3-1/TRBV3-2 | CASSAGQEEKLFF | TGTGCCAGCAGTGCAGGACAGGAGGAAAAACTGTTTTTT
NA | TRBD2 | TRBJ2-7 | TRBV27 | CASSFGLAGVYEQYF | TGTGCCAGCAGTTTTGGGCTAGCGGGAGTCTACGAGCAGTACTTC
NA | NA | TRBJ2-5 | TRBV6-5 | CASRGGSGGETQYF | TGTGCCAGCCGGGGTGGCAGTGGTGGGGAGACCCAGTACTTC
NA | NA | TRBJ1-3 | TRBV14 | CASSQVGGIYGNTIYF | TGTGCCAGCAGCCAAGTGGGGGGAATTTATGGAAACACCATATATTTT
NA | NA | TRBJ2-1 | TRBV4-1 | CASSQDEDREQFF | TGCGCCAGCAGCCAAGATGAGGACAGAGAGCAGTTCTTC
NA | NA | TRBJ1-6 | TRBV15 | CATSIREGNSPLHF | TGTGCCACCAGTATCAGGGAGGGTAATTCACCCCTCCACTTT
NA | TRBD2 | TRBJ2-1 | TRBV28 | CASIPSGLAGGPGEQFF | TGTGCCAGCATCCCCTCTGGACTAGCGGGAGGGCCAGGTGAGCAGTTCTTC